This entry is about one T cell receptor beta chain. Antigen specificity is unknown. Within the sample, other DNA sequences also encode this same CDR3. The V end was cut by 3 bases, the J end by 8 bases, with 5 bases between. From germline, CDR1 is LNHDA and CDR2 SQIVND (reference sequence). This CDR3 comprises 11 residues. The record originates from a study of graft-versus-host responses after intestinal transplantation. Study-level findings and limits: Investigators detected GvH clones in recipient marrow, with some emerging earlier in ileum or blood.

TCRdb's copy holds only in-frame clones and misses some; the assay was immunoSEQ multiplex PCR. This sample carries approximately 78,000 clones, 87% of them seen once, and the ten largest clones take roughly 7.3%. The specimen was unstimulated CD8+ T cells sorted from spleen or lymph node cells, collected before transplant. The receptor's source is a human donor who was the organ donor for an intestinal transplant. The chain combines TRBV19 with TRBJ2-1; D is uncertain. The CDR3 coding sequence is TGTGCCAGTAGTATGGGCTATGAGCAGTTCTTC. It translates to CASSMGYEQFF.